The 30 T cell receptor beta chains given below trace back to one sample, sequenced in a study of T cell changes during pregnancy in multiple sclerosis (dated by TCRdb to between 2019 and 2020). The method behind the library was the immunoSEQ multiplex PCR assay. Held by TCRdb, this immuneACCESS table contains in-frame sequences only and omits some clones. Under half of the omission traces to an unresolved V gene where checked; the cause of the rest is unknown. The sample table lists about 66,000 clones, roughly 90% of them with a count of one. The leading ten clones occupy less than 6% of the sample. The sample here was CD8+ T cells from peripheral blood mononuclear cells, taken before pregnancy. The receptors stem from a female donor with multiple sclerosis, enrolled in a pregnancy study.

This chain links TRBV14 with TRBJ1-2; TRBD1 matches at 10 bases. The germline CDR1 and CDR2 sequences are SGHDN and FVKESK. Germline trimming cut 2 bases from V and 4 bases from J; bases unmatched to any gene: 4. This CDR3 is 15 amino acids long. As DNA, the CDR3 is TGTGCCAGCAGCCAAACCGGGACAGGGGTCTATGGCTACACCTTC. It specifies CASSQTGTGVYGYTF.

J is TRBJ2-5 and V is TRBV4-1, with TRBD2 identical over 11 bases. Germline CDR1 MGHRA, CDR2 YSYEKL. V trimming: 1 base; J trimming: 5 bases; junction bases outside the gene matches: 9. The CDR3 has 17 amino acids. As DNA, the CDR3 is TGCGCCAGCAGCCAAGTAATAGCGGGGGGGCCGGGTGAGACCCAGTACTTC. As protein: CASSQVIAGGPGETQYF.

This clone is judged large (0.1 to 1%). The chain is built from TRBV13 and TRBJ1-2; 9 bases agree with TRBD1. V dropped 5 bases and J dropped 8; count of bases not matched to a gene: 6. This CDR3 spans 13 amino acids. Germline CDR1 reads PRHDT; CDR2 reads FYEKMQ (reference sequence). Here the CDR3 reads CASSGWTGEGYTF. In DNA form, the CDR3 reads TGTGCCAGCAGCGGATGGACAGGGGAAGGCTACACCTTC.

This chain links TRBV14 with TRBJ2-1, with a tentative D call TRBD2 (5 bases). Per the germline V gene, CDR1 is SGHDN and CDR2 is FVKESK. The CDR3 is made up of 14 amino acids. The germline V and J ends were trimmed by 4 bases and 5 bases, with 12 bases remaining between them. The DNA for the CDR3 is TGTGCCAGCAGCCTCCCCCCGGGAAACAATGAGCAGTTCTTC. As protein: CASSLPPGNNEQFF.

The chain links TRBV30 to TRBJ1-6, with no clear D. The ends were cut back, 5 bases at V and 10 bases at J, with 15 bases in the middle. The CDR3 sequence is 13 residues long. Germline V gene data show CDR1 as GTSNPN and CDR2 as SVGIG (reference sequence). CDR3 bases: TGTGCCTGGGGTCCCTTTACGGTCTCACCCCTCCACTTT. Translation gives CAWGPFTVSPLHF.

The rearrangement uses TRBV15 and TRBJ2-1; 7 bases are a match to TRBD2. Germline loops: CDR1 LNHNV, CDR2 YYDKDF (reference sequence). The CDR3 has 16 amino acids. The ends lost 4 bases at V and 8 bases at J; junction bases unmatched: 14. CDR3 DNA: TGTGCCACCAGCACCGATGAGCGGGGACGGGGCGATGAGCAGTTCTTC. Translation: CATSTDERGRGDEQFF.

The chain recombines TRBV13 with TRBJ2-7; D possibly corresponds to TRBD2 (5 bases). Germline V lookup: CDR1 PRHDT, CDR2 FYEKMQ (reference sequence). The CDR3 spans 13 residues. Trimming left V 5 bases short and J 2 bases short, with 10 bases between. CDR3 nucleotides: TGTGCCAGCAGCCGCACTAGGCCCTACGAGCAGTACTTC. Translation gives CASSRTRPYEQYF.

The chain couples TRBV19 to TRBJ2-1, with D tentatively TRBD2 (7 bases). Germline lookup yields CDR1 LNHDA and CDR2 SQIVND (reference sequence). The V gene lost 7 bases and the J gene lost 7 bases, with 14 bases spanning the gap. The length of the CDR3 is 13 residues. The CDR3 DNA reads as TGTGCCAGTATGGCGGGGGCCGGGAATGAGCAGTTCTTC. Its protein is CASMAGAGNEQFF.

V usage is TRBV2 and J usage is TRBJ1-1, with D hard to call. V gave up 7 bases and J gave up 1 base, with 16 bases separating them. Germline V gene sequence: CDR1 SNHLY, CDR2 FYNNEI. CDR3 length: 15 residues. For the CDR3, the DNA is TGTGCCAGCACCCAGAGGGAACCCGAGAACACTGAAGCTTTCTTT. Translating it yields CASTQREPENTEAFF.

The rearrangement joins TRBV2 to TRBJ2-7; the match to TRBD1 covers 8 bases. Germline CDR1 is SNHLY and CDR2 is FYNNEI. V trimming: 9 bases; J trimming: 0 bases; junction bases outside the gene matches: 7. The CDR3 contains 14 residues. The CDR3 spells CARQDRESSYEQYF. The CDR3 coding sequence is TGTGCCAGGCAGGACAGGGAAAGCTCCTACGAGCAGTACTTC.

This chain connects TRBV7-3 to TRBJ2-7; 8 bases are shared with TRBD2. Germline CDR1 and CDR2: SGHTA and FQGTGA. Unmatched junction bases numbered 4, after V lost 2 bases and J lost 7 bases. This CDR3 comprises 13 residues. CDR3 protein: CASSLHTGGEQYF. CDR3 sequence (DNA): TGTGCCAGCAGCTTACACACGGGGGGGGAGCAGTACTTC.

This chain links TRBV27 with TRBJ1-2; 8 bases are shared with TRBD1. The length of the CDR3 is 13 residues. CDR1 and CDR2 (germline): MNHEY, SMNVEV (reference sequence). The V and J ends lost 8 bases and 4 bases, in that order; junction bases with no gene match: 6. The CDR3 DNA reads as TGTGCCAGCTCAATCGGGACAGGCTATGGCTACACCTTC. Its translation is CASSIGTGYGYTF.

The chain recombines TRBV27 with TRBJ2-3, with 9 bases that match TRBD2. Germline V gene data show CDR1 as MNHEY and CDR2 as SMNVEV (reference sequence). J lost 1 base, V lost 1 base, and 3 bases had no gene match. The CDR3 has 16 residues. CDR3 coding DNA: TGTGCCAGCAGTTTATGGGCTAGCGGGGGCACAGATACGCAGTATTTT. This codes for CASSLWASGGTDTQYF.

CDR3 nucleotide sequence: TGTGCCAGCAGCTTAGTTTCTCAGGGGGCTGCCGGGGAGCTGTTTTTT. Its protein product is CASSLVSQGAAGELFF. The V and J genes are TRBV13 and TRBJ2-2; 8 bases line up with TRBD1. This CDR3 contains 16 residues. The germline V gene has CDR1 PRHDT and CDR2 FYEKMQ (reference sequence). Unmatched junction bases numbered 7, after V lost 1 base and J lost 6 bases.

The chain links TRBV7-9 to TRBJ2-3; 8 bases fit TRBD2. The CDR3 is 17 amino acids. Germline V CDR1 and CDR2: SEHNR, FQNEAQ (reference sequence). Trimming took 5 bases from V and 5 from J; bases not matched to a gene: 15. Here the CDR3 reads CASSPPYFGGGQDTQYF. In DNA, the CDR3 is TGTGCCAGCAGCCCCCCCTATTTTGGCGGGGGGCAAGATACGCAGTATTTT.

The V gene is TRBV15, the J gene TRBJ2-1, with D possibly TRBD2 on 5 matching bases. Germline V lookup: CDR1 LNHNV, CDR2 YYDKDF (reference sequence). CDR3 size: 15 residues. V was trimmed by 3 bases and J by 6 bases, leaving 15 bases between them. CDR3 bases: TGTGCCACCAGCAGCGACCGATCGGGGTTCAATGAGCAGTTCTTC. Encoded protein: CATSSDRSGFNEQFF.

This sequence joins TRBV19 and TRBJ1-4; perhaps TRBD1 as D (5 bases). V shed 3 bases and J shed 3 bases, with 14 bases lying between them. The germline V gene encodes CDR1 LNHDA and CDR2 SQIVND (reference sequence). There are 16 residues in the CDR3. CDR3 sequence reads: CASSINTGAANEKLFF. CDR3 DNA: TGTGCCAGTAGTATCAATACAGGTGCGGCTAATGAAAAACTGTTTTTT.

The rearrangement links TRBV13 to TRBJ2-3, with D perhaps TRBD1 (6 bases). The CDR3 is made up of 16 amino acids. Germline V lookup: CDR1 PRHDT, CDR2 FYEKMQ (reference sequence). V lost 3 bases and J 6 bases, leaving 19 bases between the germline ends. The CDR3 sequence is CASSLVRGGQGDTQYF. DNA of the CDR3: TGTGCCAGCAGCTTGGTTCGTGGGGGACAAGGGGATACGCAGTATTTT.

The chain has TRBV5-4 and TRBJ2-7; TRBD1 matches at 10 bases. V gave up 3 bases and J gave up 4 bases; unmatched junction bases: 4. Germline V gene sequence: CDR1 SGHNT, CDR2 YYREEE (reference sequence). CDR3 size: 14 residues. CDR3 sequence reads: CASSSPGQGYEQYF. Written as DNA, the CDR3 is TGTGCCAGCAGCTCCCCGGGACAGGGGTACGAGCAGTACTTC.

The rearrangement joins TRBV5-5 to TRBJ2-3; TRBD2 matches at 7 bases. Germline V gene sequence: CDR1 SGHKS, CDR2 YYEKEE (reference sequence). The ends lost 2 bases at V and 9 bases at J; junction bases unmatched: 9. The CDR3 runs 14 residues. For the CDR3, the DNA is TGTGCCAGCAGCTTCCCGGGAGGAAGTGCCACGCAGTATTTT. Translating gives CASSFPGGSATQYF.

This sequence joins TRBV15 and TRBJ2-5; D perhaps matches TRBD1 (6 bases). The germline V gene encodes CDR1 LNHNV and CDR2 YYDKDF (reference sequence). The V end was cut by 9 bases, the J end by 10 bases, with 15 bases between. CDR3 length: 11 residues. CDR3 in amino acids: CATEAGQRQYF. CDR3 DNA: TGTGCCACGGAAGCCGGACAGCGCCAGTACTTC. The full variable domain, its missing parts supplied by reference TRBV15 and TRBJ2-5, is DAMVIQNPRYQVTQFGKPVTLSCSQTLNHNVMYWYQQKSSQAPKLLFHYYDKDFNNEADTPDNFQSRRPNTSFCFLDIRSPGLGDTAMYLCATEAGQRQYFGPGTRLLVL.

The genes are TRBV9 and TRBJ2-1; perhaps TRBD2 as D (6 bases). The ends were cut back, 4 bases at V and 4 bases at J, with 15 bases in the middle. This CDR3 has 15 amino acids. The germline gives CDR1 SGDLS, CDR2 YYNGEE. In DNA, the CDR3 is TGTGCCAGCAGCACAGCAGGAGGGGTTTACAATGAGCAGTTCTTC. This translates into CASSTAGGVYNEQFF.

This clone was seen a single time. The CDR3 sequence is CASSSITGSSYEQYF. CDR3 in DNA: TGTGCCAGCAGCTCCATCACCGGGAGCTCCTACGAGCAGTACTTC. The gene calls are TRBV5-4 and TRBJ2-7, with D possibly TRBD2 on 6 matching bases. Per germline, CDR1 SGHNT and CDR2 YYREEE (reference sequence). Trimming cost V 3 bases and J 0 bases, with 13 bases left between them. CDR3 length: 15 residues.

The V gene is TRBV30, the J gene TRBJ2-5; 10 nucleotides agree with TRBD2. Trimming cost V 7 bases and J 2 bases; bases outside gene matches: 10. Germline V gene data show CDR1 as GTSNPN and CDR2 as SVGIG (reference sequence). CDR3 length: 15 amino acids. The CDR3 reads CAYGGSGGDQETQYF. CDR3 DNA sequence: TGTGCCTACGGTGGCAGCGGGGGGGATCAAGAGACCCAGTACTTC.

V and J are TRBV11-3 and TRBJ1-2; no firm D call. CDR1 SGHNT and CDR2 YENEEA come from the germline V gene. V dropped 3 bases and J dropped 4 bases, with 9 bases sitting between them. The CDR3 has 13 residues. The DNA of the CDR3 is TGTGCCAGCAGCTTGGAGCGAGGCTATGGCTACACCTTC. It translates to CASSLERGYGYTF.

J is TRBJ1-2 and V is TRBV29-1; the D is unclear. The CDR3 runs 14 residues. The V end was cut by 5 bases, the J end by 3 bases, with 16 bases between. Per germline, CDR1 SQVTM and CDR2 ANQGSEA. The CDR3 spells CSVLAPEDDYGYTF. DNA of the CDR3: TGCAGCGTTTTGGCGCCGGAGGACGACTATGGCTACACCTTC.

The rearrangement links TRBV7-6 to TRBJ1-1, with D unresolved. Germline V gives CDR1 SGHVS, CDR2 FNYEAQ. The germline V and J ends were trimmed by 5 bases and 1 base, with 14 bases remaining between them. The CDR3 loop spans 15 amino acids. CDR3 in amino acids: CASSHSRDENTEAFF. The CDR3 DNA follows: TGTGCCAGCAGCCATAGCCGAGACGAGAACACTGAAGCTTTCTTT.

In its sample, this clone was seen once. The V gene is TRBV7-8, the J gene TRBJ1-5; D is unclear. V was trimmed by 4 bases and J by 4 bases, leaving 14 bases between them. The CDR3 extends over 15 amino acids. CDR1 SGHVS and CDR2 FQNEAQ come from the germline V gene. CDR3 sequence (DNA): TGTGCCAGCAGCTCTGAGGCTGAAACGAATCAGCCCCAGCATTTT. This encodes CASSSEAETNQPQHF.

This clone was seen a few times. This rearrangement joins TRBV19 to TRBJ1-2, with D possibly TRBD1 on 6 matching bases. The CDR3 contains 13 residues. Germline-derived CDR1 and CDR2 are LNHDA and SQIVND (reference sequence). Trimming left V 6 bases short and J 4 bases short, with 12 bases between. CDR3: CASSLTGPYGYTF. CDR3 DNA: TGTGCCAGTAGCCTGACAGGACCCTATGGCTACACCTTC.

The rearrangement uses TRBV16 and TRBJ2-4; D is uncertain. Germline lookup yields CDR1 KGHSY and CDR2 FQNENV. The V and J ends lost 5 bases and 5 bases respectively, with 10 bases between them. This CDR3 comprises 13 residues. For the CDR3, the DNA is TGTGCCAGCAGCGCCGACGCGGAAAACATTCAGTACTTC. It is translated as CASSADAENIQYF.